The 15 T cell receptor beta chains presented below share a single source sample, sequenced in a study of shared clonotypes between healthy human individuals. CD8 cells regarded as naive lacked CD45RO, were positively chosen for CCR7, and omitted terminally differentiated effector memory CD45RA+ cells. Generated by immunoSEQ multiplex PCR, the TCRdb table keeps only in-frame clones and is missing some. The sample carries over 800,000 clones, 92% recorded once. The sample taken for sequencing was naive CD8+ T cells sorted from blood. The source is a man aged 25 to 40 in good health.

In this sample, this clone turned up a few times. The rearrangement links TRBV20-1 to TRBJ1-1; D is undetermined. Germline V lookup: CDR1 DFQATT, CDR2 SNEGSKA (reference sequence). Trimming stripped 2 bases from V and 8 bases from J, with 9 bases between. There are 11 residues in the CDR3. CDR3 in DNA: TGCAGTGCTAGATTTAGAGCGGAAGCTTTCTTT. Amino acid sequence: CSARFRAEAFF.

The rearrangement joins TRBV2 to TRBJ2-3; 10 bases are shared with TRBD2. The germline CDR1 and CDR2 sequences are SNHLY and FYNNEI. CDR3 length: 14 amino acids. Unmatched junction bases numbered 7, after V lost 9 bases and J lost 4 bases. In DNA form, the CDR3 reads TGTGCCAGTAGGCGGACTAGCGGTGCAGATACGCAGTATTTT. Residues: CASRRTSGADTQYF.

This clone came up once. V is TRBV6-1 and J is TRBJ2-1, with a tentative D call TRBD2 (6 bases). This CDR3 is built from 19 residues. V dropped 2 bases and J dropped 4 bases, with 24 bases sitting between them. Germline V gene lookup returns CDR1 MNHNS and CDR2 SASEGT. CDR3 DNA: TGTGCCAGCAGTGAACTTTTCGGGAGCGGTCGGATCGTTTACAATGAGCAGTTCTTC. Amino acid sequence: CASSELFGSGRIVYNEQFF.

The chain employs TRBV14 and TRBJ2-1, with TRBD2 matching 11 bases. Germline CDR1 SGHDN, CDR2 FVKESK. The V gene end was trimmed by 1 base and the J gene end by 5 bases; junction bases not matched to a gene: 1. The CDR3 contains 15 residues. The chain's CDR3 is CASSQGLAGNNEQFF. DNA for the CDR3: TGTGCCAGCAGCCAAGGACTAGCGGGAAACAATGAGCAGTTCTTC.

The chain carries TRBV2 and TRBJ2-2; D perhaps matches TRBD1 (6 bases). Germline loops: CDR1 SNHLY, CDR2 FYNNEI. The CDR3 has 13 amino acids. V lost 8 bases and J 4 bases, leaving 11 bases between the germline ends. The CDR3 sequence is CASSTGPTGELFF. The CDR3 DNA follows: TGTGCCAGCTCGACAGGCCCCACCGGGGAGCTGTTTTTT.

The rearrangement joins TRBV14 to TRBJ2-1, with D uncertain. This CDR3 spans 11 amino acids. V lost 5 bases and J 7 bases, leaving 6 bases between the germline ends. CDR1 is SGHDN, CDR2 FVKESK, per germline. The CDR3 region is CASSVGNEQFF. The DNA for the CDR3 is TGTGCCAGCAGCGTCGGGAATGAGCAGTTCTTC.

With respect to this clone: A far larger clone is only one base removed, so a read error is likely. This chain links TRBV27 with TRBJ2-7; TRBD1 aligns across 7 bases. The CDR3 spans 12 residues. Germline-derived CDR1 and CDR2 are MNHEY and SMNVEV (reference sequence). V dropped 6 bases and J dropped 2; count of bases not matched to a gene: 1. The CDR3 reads CASSGTAYEQYF. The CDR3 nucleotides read TGTGCCAGCAGCGGGACAGCCTACGAGCAGTACTTC.

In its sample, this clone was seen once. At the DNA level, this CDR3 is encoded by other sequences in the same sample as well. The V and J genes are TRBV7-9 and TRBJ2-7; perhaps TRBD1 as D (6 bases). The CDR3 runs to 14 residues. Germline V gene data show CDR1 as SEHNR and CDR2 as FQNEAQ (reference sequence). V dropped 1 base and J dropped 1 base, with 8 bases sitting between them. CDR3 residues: CASSLDRASYEQYF. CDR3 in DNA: TGTGCCAGCAGCTTAGACAGGGCATCCTACGAGCAGTACTTC.

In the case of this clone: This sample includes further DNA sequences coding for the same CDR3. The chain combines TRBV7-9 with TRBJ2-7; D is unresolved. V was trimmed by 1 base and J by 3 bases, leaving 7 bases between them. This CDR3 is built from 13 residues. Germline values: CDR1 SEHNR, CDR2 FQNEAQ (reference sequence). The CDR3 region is CASSLGVGYEQYF. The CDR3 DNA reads TGTGCCAGCAGCTTAGGAGTCGGCTACGAGCAGTACTTC.

The CDR3 bases are TGCGCCAGCAAGCTGAACCCAGGGGCCGGTAATGAGCAGTTCTTC. This encodes CASKLNPGAGNEQFF. The chain carries TRBV4-1 and TRBJ2-1; a possible D gene is TRBD1 (6 bases). This CDR3 is built from 15 residues. Germline CDR1 is MGHRA and CDR2 is YSYEKL. Between the trimmed V and J ends, which lost 7 bases and 7 bases, there was a span of 20 bases.

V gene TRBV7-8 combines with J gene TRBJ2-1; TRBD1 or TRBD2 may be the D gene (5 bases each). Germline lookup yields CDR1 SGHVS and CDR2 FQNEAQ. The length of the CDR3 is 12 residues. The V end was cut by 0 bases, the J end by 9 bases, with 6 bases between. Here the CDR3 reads CASSLAGTEQFF. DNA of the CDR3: TGTGCCAGCAGCTTAGCAGGGACTGAGCAGTTCTTC.

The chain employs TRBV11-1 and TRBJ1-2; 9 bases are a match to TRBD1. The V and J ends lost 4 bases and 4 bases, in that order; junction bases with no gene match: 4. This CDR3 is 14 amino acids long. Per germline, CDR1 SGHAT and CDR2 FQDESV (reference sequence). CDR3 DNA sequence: TGTGCCAGCAGCTCGGGACAGGGTGGCTATGGCTACACCTTC. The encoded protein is CASSSGQGGYGYTF.

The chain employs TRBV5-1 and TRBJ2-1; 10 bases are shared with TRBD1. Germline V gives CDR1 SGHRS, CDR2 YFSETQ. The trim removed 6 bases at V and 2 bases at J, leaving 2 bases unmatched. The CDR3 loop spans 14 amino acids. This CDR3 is CASTGQGAYNEQFF. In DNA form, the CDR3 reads TGCGCCAGCACCGGACAGGGGGCCTACAATGAGCAGTTCTTC.

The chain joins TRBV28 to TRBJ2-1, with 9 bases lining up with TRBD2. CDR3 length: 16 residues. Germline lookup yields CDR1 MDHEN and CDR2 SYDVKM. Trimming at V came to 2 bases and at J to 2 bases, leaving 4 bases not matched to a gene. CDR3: CASSLPGGRAYNEQFF. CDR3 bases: TGTGCCAGCAGTTTACCGGGCGGGAGGGCCTACAATGAGCAGTTCTTC.

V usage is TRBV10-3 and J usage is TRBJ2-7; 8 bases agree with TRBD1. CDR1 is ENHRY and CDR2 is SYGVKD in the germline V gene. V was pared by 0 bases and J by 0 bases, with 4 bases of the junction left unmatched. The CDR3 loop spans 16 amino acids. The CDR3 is CAISESGDRSSYEQYF. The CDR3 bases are TGTGCCATCAGTGAGTCGGGGGACAGGAGCTCCTACGAGCAGTACTTC.